Below are 2 T cell receptor beta chains sequenced from a single sample in a study of cytotoxic CD8 clonotypes in ibrutinib-treated CLL. Here immunoSEQ multiplex PCR was the method, and the copy in TCRdb shows in-frame clones only, minus some. The profile shows 50,000 to 60,000 clones, 75% to 90% of them singletons. The source material was PBMCs, sampled after 24 months of ibrutinib treatment. These receptors were taken from a human donor with chronic lymphocytic leukemia.

The chain employs TRBV5-1 and TRBJ2-3; D is undetermined. From germline, CDR1 is SGHRS and CDR2 YFSETQ. V was trimmed by 0 bases and J by 3 bases, leaving 8 bases between them. The CDR3 totals 14 residues. CDR3 coding DNA: TGCGCCAGCAGCTTGGAACGTGGGACAGATACGCAGTATTTT. It is translated as CASSLERGTDTQYF.

The V gene is TRBV27, the J gene TRBJ1-5; 9 bases line up with TRBD1. V shed 6 bases, J shed 7 bases, and the junction held 10 bases outside the gene matches. Germline V gene sequence: CDR1 MNHEY, CDR2 SMNVEV (reference sequence). The CDR3 totals 15 residues. The CDR3 sequence is CASSPGTGPKQPQHF. The CDR3 region has the DNA TGTGCCAGCAGCCCCGGGACAGGGCCCAAACAGCCCCAGCATTTT.